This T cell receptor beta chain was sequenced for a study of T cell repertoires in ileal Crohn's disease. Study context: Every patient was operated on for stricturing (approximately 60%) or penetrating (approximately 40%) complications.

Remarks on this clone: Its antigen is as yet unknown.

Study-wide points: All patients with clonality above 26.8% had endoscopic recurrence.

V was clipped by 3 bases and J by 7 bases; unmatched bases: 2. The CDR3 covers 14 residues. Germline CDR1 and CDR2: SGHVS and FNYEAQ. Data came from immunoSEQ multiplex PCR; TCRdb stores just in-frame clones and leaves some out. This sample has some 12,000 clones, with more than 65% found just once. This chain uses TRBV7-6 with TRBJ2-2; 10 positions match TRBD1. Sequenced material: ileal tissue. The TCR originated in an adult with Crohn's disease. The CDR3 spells CASSLGQGSGELFF. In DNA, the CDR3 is TGTGCCAGCAGCTTGGGACAGGGGAGCGGGGAGCTGTTTTTT.